These T cell receptor beta chains were read from a single sample in a study of CD8+CD57+ T cells in acquired aplastic anemia. In TCRdb, the reads were re-called with MiXCR into one record per CDR3 protein. The data contain some 180,000 distinct CDR3 sequences, more than 60% of them singletons. The source material was sorted CD4+, CD8+, or CD8+CD57+ T cells (not recorded which) from PBMCs. Receptor source: a human donor with aplastic anemia. Each CDR3 is given with its conserved first and last residue. The D gene is left open where the match is weak. Rows give clone size only sometimes, using once, few, many, or a class for an expanded clone.

size	length	D	V	J	CDR3	DNA
-	15	-	TRBV9	TRBJ2-3	CASSVGRSYTDTQYF	TGTGCCAGCAGCGTAGGAAGGAGTTACACAGATACGCAGTATTTT
many	16	TRBD1	TRBV10-2	TRBJ1-1	CASSEDGQGENTEAFF	TGCGCCAGCAGTGAAGACGGACAGGGGGAGAACACTGAAGCTTTCTTT
-	16	TRBD2	TRBV7-2	TRBJ2-1	CASSLVRGTSYNEQFF	TGTGCCAGCAGCTTAGTGCGGGGGACCTCCTACAATGAGCAGTTCTTC
-	15	TRBD2	TRBV7-3	TRBJ2-1	CASSLDGGAAYEQFF	TGTGCCAGCAGCTTGGACGGGGGGGCCGCCTATGAGCAGTTCTTC
few	12	TRBD2	TRBV29-1	TRBJ2-5	CSVLRGQETQYF	TGCAGCGTGCTGCGGGGGCAAGAGACCCAGTACTTC
-	15	-	TRBV7-2	TRBJ1-1	CASSHNRRPQTEAFF	TGTGCCAGCAGCCATAACAGGCGCCCTCAAACTGAAGCTTTCTTT
-	11	-	TRBV2	TRBJ2-1	CASLGGSEQFF	TGTGCCAGCTTGGGAGGCAGTGAGCAGTTCTTC
-	15	-	TRBV6-4	TRBJ1-2	CASSPVGGTNYGYTF	TGTGCCAGCAGTCCGGTCGGAGGAACCAACTATGGCTACACCTTC
-	16	TRBD2	TRBV15	TRBJ2-7	CATSRGTSGGGYEQYF	TGTGCCACCAGCAGAGGGACTAGCGGGGGGGGCTACGAGCAGTACTTC
-	15	TRBD2	TRBV6-6	TRBJ2-7	CASKVSASGTGEQYF	TGTGCCAGCAAGGTCTCGGCTAGCGGGACGGGTGAGCAGTACTTC
-	13	-	TRBV20-1	TRBJ2-6	CSAHLSGANVLTF	TGCAGTGCCCACCTCTCTGGGGCCAACGTCCTGACTTTC
once	16	TRBD2	TRBV11-3	TRBJ2-1	CASSFAAGVVSNEQFF	TGTGCCAGCAGCTTTGCGGCGGGAGTGGTTTCGAATGAGCAGTTCTTC
few	13	TRBD1	TRBV30	TRBJ2-1	CAWSVTGVSEQFF	TGTGCCTGGAGTGTAACAGGGGTTAGTGAGCAGTTCTTC
-	15	TRBD2	TRBV7-2	TRBJ2-7	CASNPSGGPSYEQYF	TGCGCCAGCAACCCTAGCGGGGGGCCAAGCTACGAGCAGTACTTC
-	15	-	TRBV19	TRBJ1-5	CASNLGQSLNQPQHF	TGTGCCAGTAATCTTGGACAGTCTCTAAATCAGCCCCAGCATTTT
-	15	-	TRBV9	TRBJ1-1	CASSGSQGWGTEAFF	TGTGCCAGCAGCGGGTCACAGGGCTGGGGCACTGAAGCTTTCTTT
-	14	TRBD1	TRBV19	TRBJ2-5	CASSIGTAQETQHF	TGTGCCAGTAGTATCGGGACAGCTCAAGAGACCCAGCACTTC